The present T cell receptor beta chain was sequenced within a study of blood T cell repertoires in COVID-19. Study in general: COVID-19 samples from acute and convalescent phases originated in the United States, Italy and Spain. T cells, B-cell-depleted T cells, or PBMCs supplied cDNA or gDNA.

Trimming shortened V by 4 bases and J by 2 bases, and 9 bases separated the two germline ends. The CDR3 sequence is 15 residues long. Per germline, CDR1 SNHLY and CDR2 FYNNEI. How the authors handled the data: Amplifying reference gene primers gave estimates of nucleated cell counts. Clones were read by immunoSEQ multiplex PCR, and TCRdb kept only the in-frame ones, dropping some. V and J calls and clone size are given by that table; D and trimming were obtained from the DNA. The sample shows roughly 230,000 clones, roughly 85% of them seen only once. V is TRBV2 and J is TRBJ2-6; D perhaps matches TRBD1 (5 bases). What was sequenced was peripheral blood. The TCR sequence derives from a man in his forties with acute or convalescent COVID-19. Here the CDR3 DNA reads TGTGCCAGCAGTGTACAAGGGGCTGGGGCCAACGTCCTGACTTTC. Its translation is CASSVQGAGANVLTF.